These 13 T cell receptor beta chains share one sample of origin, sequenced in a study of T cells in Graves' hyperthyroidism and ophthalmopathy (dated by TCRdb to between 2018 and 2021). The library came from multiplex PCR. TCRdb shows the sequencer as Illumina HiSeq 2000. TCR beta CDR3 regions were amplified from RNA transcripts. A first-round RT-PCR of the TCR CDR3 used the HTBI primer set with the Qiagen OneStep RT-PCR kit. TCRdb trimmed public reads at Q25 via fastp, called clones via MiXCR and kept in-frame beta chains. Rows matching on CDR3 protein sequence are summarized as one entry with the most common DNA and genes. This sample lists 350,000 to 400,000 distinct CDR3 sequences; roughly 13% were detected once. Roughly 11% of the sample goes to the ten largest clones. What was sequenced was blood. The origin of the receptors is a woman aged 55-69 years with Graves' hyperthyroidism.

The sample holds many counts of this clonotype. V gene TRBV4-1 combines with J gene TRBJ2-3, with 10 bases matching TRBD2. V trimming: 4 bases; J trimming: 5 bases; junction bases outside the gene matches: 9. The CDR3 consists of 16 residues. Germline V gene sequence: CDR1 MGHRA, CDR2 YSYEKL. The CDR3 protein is CASSRLAGVAGDTQYF. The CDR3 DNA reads TGCGCCAGCAGCCGGCTAGCGGGAGTTGCTGGAGATACGCAGTATTTT.

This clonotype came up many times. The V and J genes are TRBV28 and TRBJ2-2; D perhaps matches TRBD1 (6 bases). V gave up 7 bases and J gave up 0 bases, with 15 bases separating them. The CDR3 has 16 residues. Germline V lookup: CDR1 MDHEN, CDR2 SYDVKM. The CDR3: CASTPLGAPNTGELFF. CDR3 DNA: TGTGCCAGCACCCCGTTGGGGGCGCCGAACACCGGGGAGCTGTTTTTT. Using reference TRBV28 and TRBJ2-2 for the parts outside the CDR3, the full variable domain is DVKVTQSSRYLVKRTGEKVFLECVQDMDHENMFWYRQDPGLGLRLIYFSYDVKMKEKGDIPEGYSVSREKKERFSLILESASTNQTSMYLCASTPLGAPNTGELFFGEGSRLTVL.

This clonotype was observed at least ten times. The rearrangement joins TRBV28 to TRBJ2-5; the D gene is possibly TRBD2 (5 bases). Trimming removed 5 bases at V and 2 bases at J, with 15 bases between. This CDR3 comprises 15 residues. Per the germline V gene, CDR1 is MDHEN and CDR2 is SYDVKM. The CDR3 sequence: CASSPTYERQETQYF. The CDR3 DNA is TGTGCCAGCAGTCCCACTTATGAGCGGCAAGAGACCCAGTACTTC.

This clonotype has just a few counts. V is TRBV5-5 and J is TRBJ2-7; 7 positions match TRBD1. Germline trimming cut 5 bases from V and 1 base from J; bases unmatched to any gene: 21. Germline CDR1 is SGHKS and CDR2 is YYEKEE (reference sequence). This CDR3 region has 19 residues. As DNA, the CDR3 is TGTGCCAGCAGTCGGCCCGACATCCTTCGGGACAGAGGATCCTACGAGCAGTACTTC. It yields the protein CASSRPDILRDRGSYEQYF.

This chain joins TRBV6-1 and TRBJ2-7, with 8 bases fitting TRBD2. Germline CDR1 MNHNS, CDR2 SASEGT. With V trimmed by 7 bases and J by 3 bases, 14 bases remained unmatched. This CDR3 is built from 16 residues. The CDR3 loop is CASTEDSGTGGYEQYF. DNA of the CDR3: TGTGCCAGCACCGAAGATAGCGGGACTGGCGGCTACGAGCAGTACTTC.

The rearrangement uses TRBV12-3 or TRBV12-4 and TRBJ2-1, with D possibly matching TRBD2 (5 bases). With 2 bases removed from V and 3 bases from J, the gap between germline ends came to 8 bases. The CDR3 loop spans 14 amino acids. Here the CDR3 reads CASSLRDYYNEQFF. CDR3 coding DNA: TGTGCCAGCAGTTTACGTGACTACTACAATGAGCAGTTCTTC.

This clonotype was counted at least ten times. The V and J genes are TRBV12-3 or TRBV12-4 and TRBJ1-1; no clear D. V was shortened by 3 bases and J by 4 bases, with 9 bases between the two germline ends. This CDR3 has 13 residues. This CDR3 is CASSFRVSTEAFF. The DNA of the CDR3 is TGTGCCAGCAGTTTTCGAGTCAGCACTGAAGCTTTCTTT.

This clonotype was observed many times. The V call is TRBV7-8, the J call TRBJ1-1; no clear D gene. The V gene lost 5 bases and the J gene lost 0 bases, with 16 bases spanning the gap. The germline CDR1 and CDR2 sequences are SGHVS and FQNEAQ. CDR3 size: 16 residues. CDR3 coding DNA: TGTGCCAGCAGCCCGCCTAGACCCCTTATGAACACTGAAGCTTTCTTT. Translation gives CASSPPRPLMNTEAFF.

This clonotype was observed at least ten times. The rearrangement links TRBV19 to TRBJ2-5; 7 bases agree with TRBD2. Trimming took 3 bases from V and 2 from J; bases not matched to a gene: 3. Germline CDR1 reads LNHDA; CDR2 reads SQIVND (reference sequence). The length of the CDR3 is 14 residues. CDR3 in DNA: TGTGCCAGTAGTATGGGGACTACTCAAGAGACCCAGTACTTC. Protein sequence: CASSMGTTQETQYF. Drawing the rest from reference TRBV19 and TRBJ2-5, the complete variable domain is DGGITQSPKYLFRKEGQNVTLSCEQNLNHDAMYWYRQDPGQGLRLIYYSQIVNDFQKGDIAEGYSVSREKKESFPLTVTSAQKNPTAFYLCASSMGTTQETQYFGPGTRLLVL.

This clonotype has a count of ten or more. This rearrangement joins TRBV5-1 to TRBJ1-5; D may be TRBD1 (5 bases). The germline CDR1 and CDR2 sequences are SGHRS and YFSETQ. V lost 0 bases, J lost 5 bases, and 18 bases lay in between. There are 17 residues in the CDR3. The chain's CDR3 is CASSLGSRVWPDQPQHF. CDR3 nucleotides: TGCGCCAGCAGCTTGGGGAGCAGGGTTTGGCCTGATCAGCCCCAGCATTTT.

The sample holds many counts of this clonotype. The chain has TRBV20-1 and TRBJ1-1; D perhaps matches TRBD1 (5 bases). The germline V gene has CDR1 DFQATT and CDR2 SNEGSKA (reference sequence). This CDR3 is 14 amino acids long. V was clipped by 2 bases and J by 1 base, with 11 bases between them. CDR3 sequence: CSARTTAGNTEAFF. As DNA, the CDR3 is TGCAGTGCTAGAACGACAGCGGGGAACACTGAAGCTTTCTTT.

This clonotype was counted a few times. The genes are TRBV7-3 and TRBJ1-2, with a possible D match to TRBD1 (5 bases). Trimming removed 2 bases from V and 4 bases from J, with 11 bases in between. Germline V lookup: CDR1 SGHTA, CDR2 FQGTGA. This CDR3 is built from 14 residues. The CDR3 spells CASSLGTDRYGYTF. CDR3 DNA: TGTGCCAGCAGCTTAGGGACTGATCGCTATGGCTACACCTTC.

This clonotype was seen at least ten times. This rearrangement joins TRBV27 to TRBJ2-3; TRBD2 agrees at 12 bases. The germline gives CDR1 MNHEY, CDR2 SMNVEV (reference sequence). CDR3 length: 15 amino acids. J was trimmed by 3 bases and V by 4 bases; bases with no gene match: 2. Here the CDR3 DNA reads TGTGCCAGCAGTTACGGACTAGCGGGAACAGATACGCAGTATTTT. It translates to CASSYGLAGTDTQYF.